These T cell receptor beta chains were read from a single sample in a study of blood T cell repertoires in COVID-19. Profiled with immunoSEQ multiplex PCR; TCRdb holds only in-frame clones, not every one. Among just under 150,000 clones, about 87% were seen once, and the ten largest hold 8.5% to 9.5%. Sequencing input: peripheral blood. The origin of the receptors is a woman between 45 and 60 years old with active or convalescent COVID-19. CDR3s include the opening cysteine and the closing phenylalanine or tryptophan. The D gene is left open where the match is weak. Only some rows state a clone size, as once, few, many or a class for expanded clones.

TRBV25-1,once,TRBJ1-1,-,CASSELAGAEATEAFF,TGTGCCAGCAGTGAATTAGCAGGGGCGGAGGCCACTGAAGCTTTCTTT
TRBV23-1,-,TRBJ2-3,TRBD2,CASSPGLAGGLTDTQYF,TGCGCCAGCAGCCCGGGACTAGCGGGGGGGCTTACAGATACGCAGTATTTT
TRBV6-5,-,TRBJ2-1,TRBD2,CASSYSSGAYNEQFF,TGTGCCAGCAGTTATTCTAGCGGGGCCTACAATGAGCAGTTCTTC
TRBV29-1,-,TRBJ2-2,-,CSVEVFRGRNTGELFF,TGCAGCGTTGAAGTCTTCAGGGGTCGCAACACCGGGGAGCTGTTTTTT
TRBV5-4,-,TRBJ1-1,-,CASSLAYGRGTEAFF,TGTGCCAGCAGCTTGGCTTACGGAAGGGGGACTGAAGCTTTCTTT
TRBV18,-,TRBJ2-1,-,CASSPRQGDYNEQFF,TGTGCCAGCTCACCACGGCAGGGTGACTACAATGAGCAGTTCTTC
TRBV30,-,TRBJ1-1,-,CAWSPTREAFF,TGTGCCTGGAGTCCCACGCGAGAAGCTTTCTTT
TRBV11-2,-,TRBJ1-2,-,CASSLVESEGLNYGYTF,TGTGCCAGCAGCTTAGTAGAGTCGGAGGGACTGAACTATGGCTACACCTTC
TRBV28,-,TRBJ1-2,TRBD1,CASSSGTGKNYGYTF,TGTGCCAGCAGCTCCGGGACAGGAAAAAACTATGGCTACACCTTC
TRBV25-1,-,TRBJ2-7,TRBD2,CASSGSGRNGVYEQYF,TGTGCCAGCAGTGGTAGCGGGAGAAACGGCGTTTACGAGCAGTACTTC
TRBV3-1/TRBV3-2,-,TRBJ1-2,-,CASSQDYMVLRDLSYGYTF,TGTGCCAGCAGCCAAGATTATATGGTACTCCGCGATCTATCTTATGGCTACACCTTC
TRBV3-1/TRBV3-2,few,TRBJ1-1,TRBD1,CASSQDPTGVGDTEAFF,TGTGCCAGCAGCCAAGACCCAACAGGGGTCGGAGACACTGAAGCTTTCTTT
TRBV7-7,-,TRBJ2-3,-,CASSKGVSTDTQYF,TGTGCTAGCAGCAAAGGGGTTTCCACAGATACGCAGTATTTT
TRBV6-5,-,TRBJ2-3,TRBD2,CASTLAGGTDTQYF,TGTGCCAGCACCCTAGCGGGGGGCACAGATACGCAGTATTTT
TRBV12-3/TRBV12-4,-,TRBJ1-2,-,CASSPGTAYGYTF,TGTGCCAGCAGTCCCGGGACTGCCTATGGCTACACCTTC
TRBV14,-,TRBJ1-1,-,CASSQVSGDTEAFF,TGTGCCAGCAGCCAAGTATCAGGGGACACTGAAGCTTTCTTT
TRBV2,-,TRBJ1-5,-,CASSDDTNEGQPQHF,TGTGCCAGCAGTGATGACACGAATGAGGGTCAGCCCCAGCATTTT
TRBV6-5,-,TRBJ2-5,TRBD2,CASSYLGLAGETQYF,TGTGCCAGCAGTTACCTGGGACTAGCGGGAGAGACCCAGTACTTC
TRBV6-6,-,TRBJ1-2,-,CASSRQGNYGYTF,TGTGCCAGCAGTCGCCAGGGGAACTATGGCTACACCTTC
TRBV30,-,TRBJ1-1,-,CAWRQVQAFF,TGTGCCTGGAGGCAGGTACAAGCTTTCTTT
TRBV14,-,TRBJ1-1,-,CASSHDQSRGTEAFF,TGTGCCAGCAGCCATGATCAATCACGGGGCACTGAAGCTTTCTTT
TRBV19,-,TRBJ1-1,-,CASSIAPELNTEAFF,TGTGCCAGTAGTATAGCCCCAGAACTGAACACTGAAGCTTTCTTT
TRBV27,-,TRBJ2-3,-,CASSLWPINTDTQYF,TGTGCCAGCAGTTTATGGCCGATAAACACAGATACGCAGTATTTT
TRBV6-4,-,TRBJ1-5,TRBD1,CASSEQGASQPQHF,TGTGCCAGCAGTGAACAGGGGGCTAGTCAGCCCCAGCATTTT
TRBV28,-,TRBJ2-2,-,CASSLLTGRTGELFF,TGTGCCAGCAGCCTCCTGACAGGTCGCACCGGGGAGCTGTTTTTT
TRBV6-6,-,TRBJ1-2,-,CASREDSAINYGYTF,TGTGCCAGCAGAGAGGACAGTGCGATTAACTATGGCTACACCTTC
TRBV12-3/TRBV12-4,-,TRBJ1-2,TRBD1,CASQGVGNYGYTF,TGTGCCAGCCAGGGGGTGGGGAACTATGGCTACACCTTC
TRBV7-9,-,TRBJ1-1,TRBD1,CASSLWTGVLGTEAFF,TGTGCCAGCAGCTTATGGACAGGGGTTTTGGGCACTGAAGCTTTCTTT
TRBV18,-,TRBJ1-4,-,CASSPLEGEKLFF,TGTGCCAGCTCACCCCTAGAGGGTGAAAAACTGTTTTTT
TRBV5-6,many,TRBJ1-2,-,CASSFNEGEANYGYTF,TGTGCCAGCAGCTTTAACGAGGGCGAAGCTAACTATGGCTACACCTTC
TRBV4-3,-,TRBJ2-1,TRBD2,CASSQAASGSPNEQFF,TGCGCCAGCAGCCAAGCGGCTAGCGGGAGCCCGAATGAGCAGTTCTTC
TRBV28,-,TRBJ2-7,-,CTSSFGSAAYEQYF,TGTACCAGCAGTTTCGGCTCAGCGGCCTACGAGCAGTACTTC
TRBV24-1,-,TRBJ2-1,-,CATSDSLPGSLNEQFF,TGTGCCACCAGTGATTCCCTGCCGGGGAGTCTTAATGAGCAGTTCTTC
TRBV27,-,TRBJ2-7,TRBD1,CASSLIRDRSYEQYF,TGTGCCAGCAGTTTAATCCGGGACAGATCCTACGAGCAGTACTTC
TRBV10-3,few,TRBJ1-1,-,CAISDQGMNTEAFF,TGTGCCATCAGTGACCAGGGAATGAACACTGAAGCTTTCTTT
TRBV7-2,-,TRBJ1-2,-,CASSPSQVGAGDGYTF,TGTGCCAGCAGCCCTTCGCAGGTGGGGGCTGGGGATGGCTACACCTTC